These 27 T cell receptor beta chains came from one sample sequenced in a study of blood T cell repertoires in COVID-19. Profiling relied on immunoSEQ multiplex PCR, and the TCRdb table lists in-frame clones only, not all of them. Of about 82,000 clones in the sample, 80% were seen once. Sequencing used peripheral blood. The receptors shown here come from a woman aged 35 to 49 with active or convalescent COVID-19.

J is TRBJ2-7 and V is TRBV6-2 or TRBV6-3; 10 bases map to TRBD1. V was clipped by 6 bases and J by 3 bases; unmatched bases: 5. The germline V gene encodes CDR1 MNHEY and CDR2 SVGEGT. This CDR3 contains 14 residues. The CDR3 DNA reads TGTGCCAGCAGCCAATGGGACAGGGGCTACGAGCAGTACTTC. It specifies CASSQWDRGYEQYF.

The J gene is TRBJ1-5, the V gene TRBV27; maybe TRBD1 (6 bases). From germline, CDR1 is MNHEY and CDR2 SMNVEV (reference sequence). CDR3 length: 16 residues. V gave up 8 bases and J gave up 2 bases, with 19 bases separating them. The CDR3 sequence is CASGGIGQGGNQPQHF. CDR3 nucleotides: TGTGCCAGCGGGGGCATAGGACAAGGGGGCAATCAGCCCCAGCATTTT.

CDR3: CASSLVFGQGGYNSPLHF. The CDR3 DNA reads as TGTGCCAGCAGCTTAGTTTTCGGACAGGGTGGATATAATTCACCCCTCCACTTT. The rearrangement links TRBV7-8 to TRBJ1-6, with 8 bases that match TRBD1. Trimming removed 1 base from V and 4 bases from J; junction bases left unmatched: 9. Germline V CDR1 and CDR2: SGHVS, FQNEAQ. The CDR3 extends over 18 amino acids.

This clone was observed a handful of times. The sample has other DNA sequences that encode this CDR3 too. This sequence joins TRBV28 and TRBJ1-5; 7 nucleotides line up with TRBD1. Germline values: CDR1 MDHEN, CDR2 SYDVKM. J gave up 4 bases and V 6 bases, and 6 bases lay outside the gene matches. The CDR3 length is 14 residues. The chain's CDR3 is CASSRTGGNQPQHF. The CDR3 nucleotides are TGTGCCAGCAGCCGGACAGGCGGTAATCAGCCCCAGCATTTT.

CDR3 sequence (DNA): TGTGCCAGCAGCCCAGGGGGGCGTGGAAACACCATATATTTT. It codes for CASSPGGRGNTIYF. The chain couples TRBV28 to TRBJ1-3; 7 positions match TRBD1. V lost 6 bases to trimming and J lost 3 bases; unmatched junction nucleotides: 5. The CDR3 totals 14 residues. Germline values: CDR1 MDHEN, CDR2 SYDVKM.

The V call is TRBV7-6, the J call TRBJ2-3, with 9 bases matching TRBD2. CDR1 and CDR2 (germline): SGHVS, FNYEAQ. V was pared by 5 bases and J by 2 bases, with 14 bases of the junction left unmatched. This CDR3 comprises 18 residues. CDR3 in amino acids: CASSPLAGGPLLTDTQYF. CDR3 bases: TGTGCCAGCAGCCCCTTGGCGGGAGGGCCCCTTCTCACAGATACGCAGTATTTT.

The chain uses TRBV5-1 and TRBJ2-7, with 9 bases fitting TRBD1. This CDR3 is 15 amino acids long. Germline trimming cut 3 bases from V and 5 bases from J; bases unmatched to any gene: 9. The V gene's germline CDR1 is SGHRS and CDR2 YFSETQ. CDR3: CASSSTGTGSHEQYF. The CDR3 nucleotides read TGCGCCAGCAGCTCTACCGGGACAGGGTCCCACGAGCAGTACTTC. Full variable domain (missing parts from reference TRBV5-1 and TRBJ2-7): KAGVTQTPRYLIKTRGQQVTLSCSPISGHRSVSWYQQTPGQGLQFLFEYFSETQRNKGNFPGRFSGRQFSNSRSEMNVSTLELGDSALYLCASSSTGTGSHEQYFGPGTRLTVT.

CDR3 in amino acids: CASTLDPATGKLFF. The CDR3 region has the DNA TGTGCCAGCACCCTAGACCCGGCGACGGGAAAACTGTTTTTT. This chain connects TRBV28 to TRBJ1-4; no clear D gene. Germline loops: CDR1 MDHEN, CDR2 SYDVKM. Trimming took off 7 bases at V and 10 bases at J, with 19 bases between the two ends. The CDR3 is 14 residues long.

This clone was seen just once. CDR3 DNA: TGTGCCACCAGTGACCAGGGTCTTACCTACAATGAGCAGTTCTTC. Translated: CATSDQGLTYNEQFF. The chain employs TRBV24-1 and TRBJ2-1; a possible D gene is TRBD1 (5 bases). Germline loops: CDR1 KGHDR, CDR2 SFDVKD. V was trimmed by 4 bases and J by 2 bases, leaving 11 bases between them. The CDR3 is 15 amino acids.

The chain links TRBV18 to TRBJ2-7; weak D call: TRBD1 (5 bases). Trimming took 0 bases from V and 5 from J, leaving 8 bases between them. Germline values: CDR1 KGHSH, CDR2 LQKENI. CDR3 size: 13 residues. This chain's CDR3 is CASSPPGEDEQYF. DNA of the CDR3: TGTGCCAGCTCACCACCAGGGGAAGACGAGCAGTACTTC. Together with reference TRBV18 and TRBJ2-7, the CDR3 gives the full variable domain: NAGVMQNPRHLVRRRGQEARLRCSPMKGHSHVYWYRQLPEEGLKFMVYLQKENIIDESGMPKERFSAEFPKEGPSILRIQQVVRGDSAAYFCASSPPGEDEQYFGPGTRLTVT.

The chain carries TRBV28 and TRBJ1-4; D remains unclear. From germline, CDR1 is MDHEN and CDR2 SYDVKM. The CDR3 totals 15 residues. Trimming removed 4 bases from V and 0 bases from J, with 9 bases in between. The CDR3 coding sequence is TGTGCCAGCAGTTCCCCCAGCGCAACTAATGAAAAACTGTTTTTT. It translates to CASSSPSATNEKLFF.

The V gene is TRBV12-3 or TRBV12-4, the J gene TRBJ2-7; D is perhaps TRBD1 (5 bases). This CDR3 region has 11 residues. Trimming shortened V by 4 bases and J by 6 bases, and 7 bases separated the two germline ends. CDR3 bases: TGTGCCAGCAGTTCACAGGTCGAGCAGTACTTC. This translates into CASSSQVEQYF.

The chain joins TRBV7-8 to TRBJ1-6; tentatively, D is TRBD1 (5 bases). This CDR3 contains 12 residues. CDR1 is SGHVS, CDR2 FQNEAQ, per germline. The germline V and J ends were trimmed by 5 bases and 15 bases, with 14 bases remaining between them. The CDR3 spells CASSPVGGYLHF. The CDR3 DNA follows: TGTGCCAGCAGCCCAGTGGGGGGATACCTCCACTTT.

The chain links TRBV5-6 to TRBJ1-1; TRBD1 aligns across 10 bases. This CDR3 region has 15 residues. V trimming: 3 bases; J trimming: 4 bases; junction bases outside the gene matches: 6. Germline loops: CDR1 SGHDT, CDR2 YYEEEE. Here the CDR3 DNA reads TGTGCCAGCAGCTGGGGGACAGGGGTGAGCACTGAAGCTTTCTTT. Translated: CASSWGTGVSTEAFF.

The V call is TRBV9, the J call TRBJ1-1; D remains ambiguous. Germline-derived CDR1 and CDR2 are SGDLS and YYNGEE. This CDR3 has 15 residues. V was clipped by 3 bases and J by 1 base, with 13 bases between them. The CDR3 protein is CASSDPSAGNTEAFF. Here the CDR3 DNA reads TGTGCCAGCAGCGACCCCTCAGCAGGGAACACTGAAGCTTTCTTT.

This rearrangement joins TRBV20-1 to TRBJ1-1; 9 positions match TRBD1. The V gene's germline CDR1 is DFQATT and CDR2 SNEGSKA (reference sequence). The junction had 8 bases not matched to a gene; V was cut back by 3 bases and J by 0 bases. This CDR3 spans 16 amino acids. The CDR3 loop is CSASIPGQGMNTEAFF. CDR3 sequence (DNA): TGCAGTGCTAGTATACCGGGACAGGGCATGAACACTGAAGCTTTCTTT.

The chain recombines TRBV11-3 with TRBJ2-7, with a tentative D call TRBD1 (5 bases). The V end was cut by 1 base, the J end by 6 bases, with 13 bases between. Germline V gene lookup returns CDR1 SGHNT and CDR2 YENEEA. The CDR3 contains 14 residues. CDR3 coding DNA: TGTGCCAGCAGCTTAGTTTACGAACAGGCCGAGCAGTACTTC. This translates into CASSLVYEQAEQYF.

This sequence joins TRBV28 and TRBJ1-2, with D hard to call. Germline values: CDR1 MDHEN, CDR2 SYDVKM. V lost 5 bases and J 3 bases, leaving 7 bases between the germline ends. The CDR3 covers 12 residues. CDR3 region: CASSLRDYGYTF. The CDR3 DNA reads as TGTGCCAGCAGTCTCCGGGACTATGGCTACACCTTC.

The chain is built from TRBV28 and TRBJ1-1; a weak D match, TRBD1 (5 bases). Germline CDR1 reads MDHEN; CDR2 reads SYDVKM. Deletions cut 2 bases from V and 2 bases from J, with 15 bases between. The CDR3 totals 16 residues. The CDR3 loop is CASSLVRGSGNTEAFF. The CDR3 DNA follows: TGTGCCAGCAGTTTAGTCCGGGGGTCTGGAAACACTGAAGCTTTCTTT.

The V and J genes are TRBV28 and TRBJ2-1, with TRBD2 identical over 14 bases. In germline, CDR1 is MDHEN, CDR2 SYDVKM. The CDR3 sequence is 19 residues long. The J segment lost 0 bases and the V segment lost 3 bases, leaving 7 bases of the junction unmatched. The CDR3 nucleotides read TGTGCCAGCAGTTTTGGAGGGACTAGCGGGAGAGGCTCCTACAATGAGCAGTTCTTC. Protein product: CASSFGGTSGRGSYNEQFF.

The chain combines TRBV6-5 with TRBJ1-6; D is unclear. Trimming took 2 bases from V and 7 from J, leaving 9 bases between them. The CDR3 sequence is 14 residues long. Germline CDR1 MNHEY, CDR2 SVGAGI. The CDR3 sequence is CASSYVQINSPLHF. The CDR3 DNA reads as TGTGCCAGCAGTTACGTACAGATAAATTCACCCCTCCACTTT.

The CDR3 region has the DNA TGTGCCAGTAGGTCAGTACAGGGCACTGAAGCTTTCTTT. Protein sequence: CASRSVQGTEAFF. This chain connects TRBV19 to TRBJ1-1; tentatively, D is TRBD1 (6 bases). Germline assignment: CDR1 LNHDA and CDR2 SQIVND (reference sequence). The CDR3 loop spans 13 amino acids. V was cut by 6 bases and J by 4 bases, with 12 bases left in between.

This chain links TRBV28 with TRBJ2-3, with a tentative D call TRBD2 (6 bases). Per the germline V gene, CDR1 is MDHEN and CDR2 is SYDVKM. The CDR3 covers 15 residues. V lost 2 bases and J lost 3, with 12 bases in between. For the CDR3, the DNA is TGTGCCAGCAGTTTACCTAGCGCAATTACAGATACGCAGTATTTT. Residues: CASSLPSAITDTQYF.

This clone showed up just a few times. The rearrangement links TRBV28 to TRBJ1-5; 12 nucleotides line up with TRBD1. The length of the CDR3 is 20 residues. Germline CDR1 and CDR2: MDHEN and SYDVKM. The V gene end was trimmed by 2 bases and the J gene end by 4 bases; junction bases not matched to a gene: 15. The CDR3 nucleotides are TGTGCCAGCAGTTTAAGGAGGGGTCGGGACAGGGGGCAGGGAAATCAGCCCCAGCATTTT. Translation: CASSLRRGRDRGQGNQPQHF.

The chain links TRBV5-6 to TRBJ1-5, with a tentative D call TRBD1 (6 bases). CDR3 length: 14 amino acids. CDR1 and CDR2 (germline): SGHDT, YYEEEE. V lost 1 base, J lost 7 bases, and 12 bases lay in between. CDR3 DNA: TGTGCCAGCAGCTTGACAGGGTCAAGGCAGCCCCAGCATTTT. This encodes CASSLTGSRQPQHF.

The chain couples TRBV29-1 to TRBJ1-1; 9 positions match TRBD1. CDR3 length equals 15 residues. The J segment lost 1 base and the V segment lost 6 bases, leaving 9 bases of the junction unmatched. In germline, CDR1 is SQVTM, CDR2 ANQGSEA. The CDR3 DNA reads as TGCAGCGTAAGTCGACAGGGGGGTGAGAACACTGAAGCTTTCTTT. Translated, it gives CSVSRQGGENTEAFF.

The J gene is TRBJ2-3, the V gene TRBV7-6; 10 bases are shared with TRBD2. This CDR3 is built from 17 residues. The ends lost 2 bases at V and 6 bases at J; junction bases unmatched: 11. CDR1 and CDR2 from the germline V gene are SGHVS and FNYEAQ. CDR3 residues: CASSLRTSGIVGDTQYF. In nucleotides, the CDR3 is TGTGCCAGCAGCTTAAGAACTAGCGGGATAGTAGGGGATACGCAGTATTTT.